This is a list of T cell receptor beta chains from one sample in a study of blood T cell repertoires in COVID-19. Some clones are missing from TCRdb's copy, which holds only in-frame ones; the method was immunoSEQ multiplex PCR. This repertoire shows 150,000 to 200,000 clones, around 82% found once; its top ten account for around 7%. Material for sequencing was peripheral blood. The receptors come from a woman in her forties with COVID-19, enrolled during active disease. CDR3s include the opening cysteine and the closing phenylalanine or tryptophan. The D gene is left open where the match is weak. Not every row has a clone size; where given, it reads once, few, many or a size class.

len | d_gene | abundance | j_gene | v_gene | CDR3aa | CDR3nt
15 | NA | NA | TRBJ2-4 | TRBV19 | CASSIGTRSKNIQYF | TGTGCCAGTAGTATAGGAACCAGATCAAAAAACATTCAGTACTTC
15 | TRBD1 | NA | TRBJ2-5 | TRBV5-1 | CASSRLSGTGETQYF | TGCGCCAGCAGCAGGTTATCCGGGACAGGGGAGACCCAGTACTTC
14 | NA | NA | TRBJ1-2 | TRBV5-1 | CASSLATANYGYTF | TGCGCCAGCAGCTTGGCAACAGCTAACTATGGCTACACCTTC
12 | TRBD1 | NA | TRBJ2-7 | TRBV27 | CASSYDRGDLYF | TGTGCCAGCAGTTACGACAGGGGGGATCTGTACTTC
16 | TRBD1 | NA | TRBJ2-5 | TRBV19 | CASRLLGQGPGETQYF | TGTGCCAGTCGGCTTCTGGGACAGGGGCCGGGGGAGACCCAGTACTTC
17 | TRBD2 | NA | TRBJ2-1 | TRBV28 | CASSLSGSGGGYNEQFF | TGTGCCAGCAGTTTATCGGGTAGCGGGGGGGGTTACAATGAGCAGTTCTTC
17 | NA | NA | TRBJ2-3 | TRBV9 | CASSVSQGSGGTDTQYF | TGTGCCAGCAGCGTATCTCAGGGTAGCGGAGGCACAGATACGCAGTATTTT
14 | TRBD1 | few | TRBJ2-3 | TRBV27 | CASSSDRATDTQYF | TGTGCCAGCAGTTCGGACAGGGCCACAGATACGCAGTATTTT
15 | NA | NA | TRBJ2-3 | TRBV9 | CASSVGTDSTDTQYF | TGTGCCAGCAGCGTAGGCACAGACAGCACAGATACGCAGTATTTT
18 | TRBD1 | NA | TRBJ1-5 | TRBV5-4 | CASSLMVGRGQVNQPQHF | TGTGCCAGCAGCTTGATGGTCGGGCGCGGACAGGTCAATCAGCCCCAGCATTTT
12 | NA | NA | TRBJ2-5 | TRBV29-1 | CSVKQGQETQYF | TGCAGCGTTAAACAGGGCCAAGAGACCCAGTACTTC
16 | TRBD2 | NA | TRBJ2-1 | TRBV9 | CASSPRLAGGRNEQFF | TGTGCCAGCAGCCCCAGACTAGCGGGGGGCCGCAATGAGCAGTTCTTC
15 | TRBD1 | few | TRBJ2-2 | TRBV7-9 | CASSLGQGEVGELFF | TGTGCCAGCAGCCTCGGACAGGGGGAAGTCGGGGAGCTGTTTTTT
13 | TRBD1 | NA | TRBJ2-1 | TRBV7-2 | CASSSRDRDGQFF | TGTGCCAGCAGCTCCCGGGACAGGGACGGGCAGTTCTTC
15 | TRBD2 | NA | TRBJ2-1 | TRBV3-1/TRBV3-2 | CASSRLAGVLNEQFF | TGTGCCAGCAGCCGGCTAGCGGGAGTGTTGAATGAGCAGTTCTTC
14 | TRBD1 | NA | TRBJ2-2 | TRBV11-3 | CARATGPNTGELFF | TGTGCCAGAGCGACAGGGCCGAACACCGGGGAGCTGTTTTTT
15 | TRBD1 | NA | TRBJ1-2 | TRBV2 | CASRQPGQGAEGYTF | TGTGCCAGTCGACAGCCGGGACAGGGGGCGGAAGGCTACACCTTC
11 | NA | few | TRBJ1-4 | TRBV6-5 | CASSSREKLFF | TGTGCCAGCAGTAGTCGGGAAAAACTGTTTTTT
14 | NA | NA | TRBJ2-2 | TRBV28 | CASSWGTKTGELFF | TGTGCCAGCAGCTGGGGGACAAAAACCGGGGAGCTGTTTTTT
13 | NA | NA | TRBJ2-2 | TRBV11-2 | CASSPDFPGELFF | TGTGCCAGCAGCCCAGATTTCCCCGGGGAGCTGTTTTTT
14 | TRBD1 | few | TRBJ1-6 | TRBV27 | CASGLDRGNSPLHF | TGTGCCAGCGGACTGGACAGGGGTAATTCACCCCTCCACTTT
14 | NA | NA | TRBJ1-5 | TRBV15 | CATSRVQEGQPQHF | TGTGCCACCAGCAGAGTACAGGAAGGTCAGCCCCAGCATTTT
14 | NA | NA | TRBJ2-4 | TRBV12-5 | CASGLEQGLDIQYF | TGTGCTAGTGGTTTGGAGCAGGGGTTGGACATTCAGTACTTC
12 | NA | NA | TRBJ2-7 | TRBV29-1 | CSVEGLGPEQYF | TGCAGCGTTGAAGGACTAGGTCCAGAGCAGTACTTC
11 | TRBD1 | NA | TRBJ1-2 | TRBV30 | CAWRGGDGYTF | TGTGCCTGGAGAGGGGGCGATGGCTACACCTTC
15 | NA | NA | TRBJ2-1 | TRBV5-5 | CASSLVVRGAGEQFF | TGTGCCAGCAGCTTGGTGGTACGGGGGGCAGGGGAGCAGTTCTTC
13 | TRBD2 | NA | TRBJ2-1 | TRBV19 | CASLAGGLGEQFF | TGTGCCAGTCTAGCGGGAGGTTTGGGGGAGCAGTTCTTC
18 | TRBD2 | NA | TRBJ2-1 | TRBV7-8 | CASSLGPSGRALYNEQFF | TGTGCCAGCAGCTTAGGCCCCAGCGGGAGGGCACTGTACAATGAGCAGTTCTTC
13 | NA | once | TRBJ2-7 | TRBV11-2 | CASSPSRGYEQYF | TGTGCCAGCAGCCCCTCCCGGGGGTACGAGCAGTACTTC
13 | NA | NA | TRBJ2-5 | TRBV5-1 | CASSLIRGETQYF | TGCGCCAGCAGCTTGATAAGGGGTGAGACCCAGTACTTC
14 | TRBD1 | NA | TRBJ1-6 | TRBV15 | CATSEGQGGSPLHF | TGTGCCACCAGCGAGGGACAGGGTGGTTCACCCCTCCACTTT
14 | TRBD2 | NA | TRBJ2-5 | TRBV6-5 | CASSPGPGGETQYF | TGTGCCAGCAGTCCGGGACCGGGAGGGGAGACCCAGTACTTC
20 | TRBD1 | NA | TRBJ1-5 | TRBV24-1 | CATSDEPPGQGANSNQPQHF | TGTGCCACCAGTGATGAACCACCGGGACAGGGGGCGAATAGCAATCAGCCCCAGCATTTT
14 | NA | NA | TRBJ2-1 | TRBV18 | CASSPATANNEQFF | TGTGCCAGCTCACCAGCGACAGCCAACAATGAGCAGTTCTTC
15 | NA | few | TRBJ1-1 | TRBV7-6 | CASSLRQGWNTEAFF | TGTGCCAGCAGCTTAAGGCAGGGGTGGAACACTGAAGCTTTCTTT